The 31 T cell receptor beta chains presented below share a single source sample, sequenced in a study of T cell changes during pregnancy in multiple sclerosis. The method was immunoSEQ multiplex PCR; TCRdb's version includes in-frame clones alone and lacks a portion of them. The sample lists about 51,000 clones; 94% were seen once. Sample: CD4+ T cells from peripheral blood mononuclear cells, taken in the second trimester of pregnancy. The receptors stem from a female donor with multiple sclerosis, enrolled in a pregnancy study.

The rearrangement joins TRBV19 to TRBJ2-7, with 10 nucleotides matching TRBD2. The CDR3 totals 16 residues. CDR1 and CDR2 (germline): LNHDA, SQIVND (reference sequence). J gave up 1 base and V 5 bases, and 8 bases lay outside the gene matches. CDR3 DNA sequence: TGTGCCAGTAGTCTTAGCGGGGGGCCTTCTTCCTACGAGCAGTACTTC. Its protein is CASSLSGGPSSYEQYF. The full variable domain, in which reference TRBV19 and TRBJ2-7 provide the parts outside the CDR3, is DGGITQSPKYLFRKEGQNVTLSCEQNLNHDAMYWYRQDPGQGLRLIYYSQIVNDFQKGDIAEGYSVSREKKESFPLTVTSAQKNPTAFYLCASSLSGGPSSYEQYFGPGTRLTVT.

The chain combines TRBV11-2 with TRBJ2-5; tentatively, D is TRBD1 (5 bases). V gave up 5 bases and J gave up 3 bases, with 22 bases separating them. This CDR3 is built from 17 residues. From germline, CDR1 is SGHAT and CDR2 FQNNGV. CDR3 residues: CASSPLLPGPFEETQYF. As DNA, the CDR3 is TGTGCCAGCAGCCCTCTTCTACCAGGGCCGTTTGAAGAGACCCAGTACTTC.

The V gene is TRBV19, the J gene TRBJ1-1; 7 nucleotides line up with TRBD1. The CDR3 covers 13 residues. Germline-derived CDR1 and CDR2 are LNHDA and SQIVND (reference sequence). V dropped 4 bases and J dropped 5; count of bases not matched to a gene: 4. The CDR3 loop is CASSTRGLTEAFF. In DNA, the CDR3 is TGTGCCAGTAGTACAAGGGGGCTTACTGAAGCTTTCTTT.

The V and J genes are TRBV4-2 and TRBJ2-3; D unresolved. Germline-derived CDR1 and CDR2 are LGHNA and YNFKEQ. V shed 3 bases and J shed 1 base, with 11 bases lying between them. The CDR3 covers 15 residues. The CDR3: CASSQTAARTDTQYF. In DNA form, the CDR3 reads TGTGCCAGCAGCCAGACTGCGGCGCGCACAGATACGCAGTATTTT.

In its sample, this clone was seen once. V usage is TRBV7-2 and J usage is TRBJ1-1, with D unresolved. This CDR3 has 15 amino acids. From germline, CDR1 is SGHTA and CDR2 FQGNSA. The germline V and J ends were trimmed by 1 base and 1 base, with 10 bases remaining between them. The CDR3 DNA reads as TGTGCCAGCAGCTTAGTAGAGCTGCCGAACACTGAAGCTTTCTTT. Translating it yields CASSLVELPNTEAFF.

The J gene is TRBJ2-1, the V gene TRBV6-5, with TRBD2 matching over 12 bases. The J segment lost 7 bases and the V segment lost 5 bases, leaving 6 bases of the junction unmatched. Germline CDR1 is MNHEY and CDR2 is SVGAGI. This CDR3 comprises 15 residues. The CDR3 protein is CASSLRLAGENEQFF. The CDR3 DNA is TGTGCCAGCAGTCTTCGACTAGCGGGGGAGAATGAGCAGTTCTTC.

The CDR3 DNA is TGTGCCAGCAGCTTAACGCACACAGGGGGCTATGGCTACACCTTC. Amino acid sequence: CASSLTHTGGYGYTF. The chain couples TRBV7-3 to TRBJ1-2, with 8 bases fitting TRBD1. This CDR3 spans 15 amino acids. Germline CDR1 reads SGHTA; CDR2 reads FQGTGA. V dropped 0 bases and J dropped 4; count of bases not matched to a gene: 4.

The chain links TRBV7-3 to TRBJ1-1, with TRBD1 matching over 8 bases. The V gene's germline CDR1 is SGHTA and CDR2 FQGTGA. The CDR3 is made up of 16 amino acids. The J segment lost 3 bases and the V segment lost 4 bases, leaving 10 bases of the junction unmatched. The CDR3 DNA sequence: TGTGCCAGCAGCTCCCGGACAGGGTCGGCCGACACTGAAGCTTTCTTT. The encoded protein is CASSSRTGSADTEAFF.

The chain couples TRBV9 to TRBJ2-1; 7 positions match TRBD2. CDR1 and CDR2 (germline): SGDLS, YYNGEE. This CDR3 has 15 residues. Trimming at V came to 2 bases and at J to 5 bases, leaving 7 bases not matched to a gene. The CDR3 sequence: CASSVHGGGNNEQFF. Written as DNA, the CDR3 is TGTGCCAGCAGCGTCCATGGGGGGGGGAACAATGAGCAGTTCTTC.

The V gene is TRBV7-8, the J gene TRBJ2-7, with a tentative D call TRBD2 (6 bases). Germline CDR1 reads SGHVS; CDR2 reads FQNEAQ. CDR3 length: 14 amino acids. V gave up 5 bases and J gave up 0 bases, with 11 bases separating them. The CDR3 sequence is CASSPTGVSYEQYF. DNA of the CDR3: TGTGCCAGCAGCCCGACGGGGGTCTCCTACGAGCAGTACTTC.

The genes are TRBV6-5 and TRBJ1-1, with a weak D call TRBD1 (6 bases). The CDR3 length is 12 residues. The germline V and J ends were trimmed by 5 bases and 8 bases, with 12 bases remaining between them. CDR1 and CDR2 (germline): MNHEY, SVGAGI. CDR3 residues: CASSTLTGEAFF. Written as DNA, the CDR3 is TGTGCCAGCAGTACCCTTACAGGGGAAGCTTTCTTT.

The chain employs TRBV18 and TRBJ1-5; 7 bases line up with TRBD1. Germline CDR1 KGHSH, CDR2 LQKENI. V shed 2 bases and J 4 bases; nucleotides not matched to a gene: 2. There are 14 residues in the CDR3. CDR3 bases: TGTGCCAGCTCACCAAACAGGGGAAATCAGCCCCAGCATTTT. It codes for CASSPNRGNQPQHF.

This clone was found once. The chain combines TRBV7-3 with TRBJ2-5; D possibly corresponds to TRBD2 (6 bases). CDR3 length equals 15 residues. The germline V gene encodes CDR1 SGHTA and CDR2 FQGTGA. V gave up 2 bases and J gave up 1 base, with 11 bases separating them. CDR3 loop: CASSLGRGLQETQYF. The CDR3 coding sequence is TGTGCCAGCAGCTTAGGGCGGGGCCTCCAAGAGACCCAGTACTTC. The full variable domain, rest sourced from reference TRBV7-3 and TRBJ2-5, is GAGVSQTPSNKVTEKGKYVELRCDPISGHTALYWYRQSLGQGPEFLIYFQGTGAADDSGLPNDRFFAVRPEGSVSTLKIQRTERGDSAVYLCASSLGRGLQETQYFGPGTRLLVL.

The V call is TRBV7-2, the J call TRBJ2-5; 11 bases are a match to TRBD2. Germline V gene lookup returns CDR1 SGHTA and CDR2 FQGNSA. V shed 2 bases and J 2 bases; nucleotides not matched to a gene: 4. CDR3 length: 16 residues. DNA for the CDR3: TGTGCCAGCAGCTTAAGCCCTAGCGGGGGGCAAGAGACCCAGTACTTC. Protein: CASSLSPSGGQETQYF.

CDR3 coding DNA: TGTGCCAGCAGTTACTACAGTAACACTGAAGCTTTCTTT. The encoded protein is CASSYYSNTEAFF. The rearrangement joins TRBV6-5 to TRBJ1-1, with D unclear. With 1 base removed from V and 2 bases from J, the gap between germline ends came to 5 bases. This CDR3 region has 13 residues. The V gene's germline CDR1 is MNHEY and CDR2 SVGAGI.

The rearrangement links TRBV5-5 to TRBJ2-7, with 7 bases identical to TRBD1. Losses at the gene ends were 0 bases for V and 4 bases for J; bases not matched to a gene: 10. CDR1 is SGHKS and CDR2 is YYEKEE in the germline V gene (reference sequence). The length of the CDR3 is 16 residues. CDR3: CASSLERNRGEYEQYF. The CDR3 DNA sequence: TGTGCCAGCAGCTTGGAGAGGAACAGGGGAGAGTACGAGCAGTACTTC. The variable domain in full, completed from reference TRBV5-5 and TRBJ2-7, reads DAGVTQSPTHLIKTRGQQVTLRCSPISGHKSVSWYQQVLGQGPQFIFQYYEKEERGRGNFPDRFSARQFPNYSSELNVNALLLGDSALYLCASSLERNRGEYEQYFGPGTRLTVT.

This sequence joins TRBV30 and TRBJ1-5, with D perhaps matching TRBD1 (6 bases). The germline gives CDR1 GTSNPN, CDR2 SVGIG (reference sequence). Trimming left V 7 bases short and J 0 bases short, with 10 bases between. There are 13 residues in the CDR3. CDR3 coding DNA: TGTGCCTACACAGGGTATAGCAATCAGCCCCAGCATTTT. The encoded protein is CAYTGYSNQPQHF.

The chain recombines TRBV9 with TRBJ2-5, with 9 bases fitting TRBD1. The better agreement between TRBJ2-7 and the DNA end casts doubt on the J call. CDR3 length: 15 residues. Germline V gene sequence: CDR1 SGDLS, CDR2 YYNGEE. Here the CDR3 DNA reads TGTGCCAGCAGCGCCGGGGACAGGGCCGTATCCGAGCAGTACTTC. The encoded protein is CASSAGDRAVSEQYF.

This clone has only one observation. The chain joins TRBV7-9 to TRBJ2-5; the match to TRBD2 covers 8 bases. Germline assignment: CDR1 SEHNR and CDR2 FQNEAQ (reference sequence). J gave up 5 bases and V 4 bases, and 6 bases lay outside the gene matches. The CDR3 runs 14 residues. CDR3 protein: CASSSSGGGETQYF. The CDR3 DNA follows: TGTGCCAGCAGCTCGAGCGGGGGCGGGGAGACCCAGTACTTC.

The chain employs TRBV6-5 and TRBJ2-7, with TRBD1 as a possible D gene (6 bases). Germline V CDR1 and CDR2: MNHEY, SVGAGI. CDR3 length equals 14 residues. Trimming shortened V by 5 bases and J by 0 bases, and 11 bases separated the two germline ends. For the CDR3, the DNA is TGTGCCAGCAGTCGACAGGATAGCTCCTACGAGCAGTACTTC. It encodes CASSRQDSSYEQYF.

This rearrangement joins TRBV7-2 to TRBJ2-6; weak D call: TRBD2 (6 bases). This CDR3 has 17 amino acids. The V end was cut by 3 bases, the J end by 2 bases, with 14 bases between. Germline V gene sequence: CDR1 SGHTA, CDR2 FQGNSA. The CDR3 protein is CASSFRGAQTGANVLTF. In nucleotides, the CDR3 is TGTGCCAGCAGCTTTCGCGGGGCCCAGACTGGGGCCAACGTCCTGACTTTC.

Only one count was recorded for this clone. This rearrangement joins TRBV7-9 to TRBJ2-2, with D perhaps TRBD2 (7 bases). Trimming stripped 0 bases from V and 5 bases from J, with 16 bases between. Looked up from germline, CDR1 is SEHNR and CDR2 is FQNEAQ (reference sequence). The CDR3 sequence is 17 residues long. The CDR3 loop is CASSLARSGGGTGELFF. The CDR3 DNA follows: TGTGCCAGCAGCTTAGCGCGTTCGGGGGGCGGAACCGGGGAGCTGTTTTTT.

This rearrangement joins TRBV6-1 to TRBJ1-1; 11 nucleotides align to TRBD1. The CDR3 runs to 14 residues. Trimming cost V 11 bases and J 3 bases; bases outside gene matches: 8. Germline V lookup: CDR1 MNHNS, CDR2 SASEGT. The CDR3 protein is CAGVDRGLDTEAFF. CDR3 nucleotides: TGTGCCGGCGTGGACAGGGGGCTCGACACTGAAGCTTTCTTT.

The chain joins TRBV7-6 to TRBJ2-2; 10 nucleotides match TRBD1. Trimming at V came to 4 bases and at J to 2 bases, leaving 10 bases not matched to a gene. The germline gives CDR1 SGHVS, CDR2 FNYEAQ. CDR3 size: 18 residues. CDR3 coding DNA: TGTGCCAGCAGCTCACTCCCGGGACAGGGGATAAACACCGGGGAGCTGTTTTTT. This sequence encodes CASSSLPGQGINTGELFF.

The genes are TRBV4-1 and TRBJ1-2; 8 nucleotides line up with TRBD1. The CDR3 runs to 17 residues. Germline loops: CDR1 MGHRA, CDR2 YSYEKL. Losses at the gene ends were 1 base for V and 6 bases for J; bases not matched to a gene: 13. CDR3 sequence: CASSQVGRGQGRDGYTF. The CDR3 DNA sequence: TGCGCCAGCAGCCAAGTGGGGAGAGGACAGGGACGCGATGGCTACACCTTC.

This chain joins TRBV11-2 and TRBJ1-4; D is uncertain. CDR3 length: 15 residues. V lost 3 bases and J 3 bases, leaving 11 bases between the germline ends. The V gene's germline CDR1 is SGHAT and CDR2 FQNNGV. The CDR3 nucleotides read TGTGCCAGCAGCTTGGGCAGTACACCTAATGAAAAACTGTTTTTT. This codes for CASSLGSTPNEKLFF.

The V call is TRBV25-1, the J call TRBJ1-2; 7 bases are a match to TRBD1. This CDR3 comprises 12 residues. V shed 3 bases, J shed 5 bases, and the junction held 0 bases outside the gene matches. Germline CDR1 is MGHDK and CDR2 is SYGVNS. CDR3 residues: CASSETGYGYTF. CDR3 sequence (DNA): TGTGCCAGCAGTGAGACAGGGTATGGCTACACCTTC.

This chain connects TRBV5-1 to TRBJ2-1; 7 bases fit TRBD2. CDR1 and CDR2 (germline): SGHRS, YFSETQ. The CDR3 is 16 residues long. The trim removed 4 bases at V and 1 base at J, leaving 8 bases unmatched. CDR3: CASSPGLVASYNEQFF. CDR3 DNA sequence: TGCGCCAGCAGCCCCGGACTAGTTGCGTCCTACAATGAGCAGTTCTTC.

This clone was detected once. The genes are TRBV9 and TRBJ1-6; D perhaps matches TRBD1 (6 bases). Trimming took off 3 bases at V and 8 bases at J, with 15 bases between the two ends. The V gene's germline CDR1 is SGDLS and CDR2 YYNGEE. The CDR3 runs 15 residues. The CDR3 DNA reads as TGTGCCAGCAGCGCGTTCCGGGACAAGGATTCACCCCTCCACTTT. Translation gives CASSAFRDKDSPLHF.

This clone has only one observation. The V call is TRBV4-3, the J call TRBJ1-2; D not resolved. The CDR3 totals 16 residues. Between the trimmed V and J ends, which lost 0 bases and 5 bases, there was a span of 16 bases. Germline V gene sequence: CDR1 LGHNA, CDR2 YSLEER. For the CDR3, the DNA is TGCGCCAGCAGCCAAGAAATCGGAACAGCAGCATATGGCTACACCTTC. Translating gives CASSQEIGTAAYGYTF.

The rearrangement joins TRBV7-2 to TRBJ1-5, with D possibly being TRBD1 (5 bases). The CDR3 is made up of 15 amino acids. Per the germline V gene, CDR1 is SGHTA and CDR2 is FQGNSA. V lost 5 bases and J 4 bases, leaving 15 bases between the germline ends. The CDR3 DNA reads TGTGCCAGCAGCGGGGCAGGGCTTCCTAATCAGCCCCAGCATTTT. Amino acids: CASSGAGLPNQPQHF.